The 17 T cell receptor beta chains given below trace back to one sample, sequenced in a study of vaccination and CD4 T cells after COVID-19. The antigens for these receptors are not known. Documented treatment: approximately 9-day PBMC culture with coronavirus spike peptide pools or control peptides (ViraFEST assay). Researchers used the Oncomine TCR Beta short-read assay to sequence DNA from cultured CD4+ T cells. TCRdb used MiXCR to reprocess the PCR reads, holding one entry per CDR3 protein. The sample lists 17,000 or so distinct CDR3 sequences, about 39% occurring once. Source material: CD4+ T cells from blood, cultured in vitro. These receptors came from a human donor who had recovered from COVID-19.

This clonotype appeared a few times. CDR3 loop: CATSRDYGGLAKNIQYF. The CDR3 bases are TGTGCCACCAGCAGAGATTACGGGGGACTAGCCAAAAACATTCAGTACTTC. This chain uses TRBV15 with TRBJ2-4; D possibly corresponds to TRBD2 (6 bases). V dropped 0 bases and J dropped 0 bases, with 12 bases sitting between them. The germline V gene encodes CDR1 LNHNV and CDR2 YYDKDF (reference sequence). This CDR3 region has 17 residues. The variable domain in full, with the rest retrieved from reference TRBV15 and TRBJ2-4, is DAMVIQNPRYQVTQFGKPVTLSCSQTLNHNVMYWYQQKSSQAPKLLFHYYDKDFNNEADTPDNFQSRRPNTSFCFLDIRSPGLGDTAMYLCATSRDYGGLAKNIQYFGAGTRLSVL.

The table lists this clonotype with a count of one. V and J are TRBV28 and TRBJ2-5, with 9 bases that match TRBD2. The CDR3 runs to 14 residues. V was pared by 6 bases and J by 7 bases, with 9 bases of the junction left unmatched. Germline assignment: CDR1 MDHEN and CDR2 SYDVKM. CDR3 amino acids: CASSRGRERGTQYF. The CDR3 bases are TGTGCCAGCAGCCGCGGGAGGGAGCGCGGGACCCAGTACTTC.

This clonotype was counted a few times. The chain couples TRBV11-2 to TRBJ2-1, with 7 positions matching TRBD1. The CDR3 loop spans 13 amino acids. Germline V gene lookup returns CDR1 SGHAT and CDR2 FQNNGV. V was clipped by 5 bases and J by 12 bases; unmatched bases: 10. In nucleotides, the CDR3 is TGTGCCAGCAGCCGTGACAGGGCCTCGGGGCAGTTCTTC. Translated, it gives CASSRDRASGQFF.

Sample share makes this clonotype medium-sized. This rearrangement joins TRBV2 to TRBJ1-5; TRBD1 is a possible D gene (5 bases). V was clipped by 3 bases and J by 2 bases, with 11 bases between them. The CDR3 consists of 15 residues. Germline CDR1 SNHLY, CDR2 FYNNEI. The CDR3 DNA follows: TGTGCCAGCAGTGACAGAGGGGCCGGCAATCAGCCCCAGCATTTT. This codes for CASSDRGAGNQPQHF. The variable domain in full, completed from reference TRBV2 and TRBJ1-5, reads EPEVTQTPSHQVTQMGQEVILRCVPISNHLYFYWYRQILGQKVEFLVSFYNNEISEKSEIFDDQFSVERPDGSNFTLKIRSTKLEDSAMYFCASSDRGAGNQPQHFGDGTRLSIL.

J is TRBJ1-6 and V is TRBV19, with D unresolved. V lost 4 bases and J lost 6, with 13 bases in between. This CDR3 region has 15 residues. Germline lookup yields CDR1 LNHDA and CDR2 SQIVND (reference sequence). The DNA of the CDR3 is TGTGCCAGTAGTAACGGTGGAGGGTCTAATTCACCCCTCCACTTT. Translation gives CASSNGGGSNSPLHF.

CDR3 amino acids: CASRVQGNSPLHF. As DNA, the CDR3 is TGTGCCAGCAGGGTACAGGGGAATTCACCCCTCCACTTT. The V call is TRBV28, the J call TRBJ1-6; 7 bases are a match to TRBD1. Losses at the gene ends were 6 bases for V and 7 bases for J; bases not matched to a gene: 3. The CDR3 has 13 amino acids. Germline CDR1 is MDHEN and CDR2 is SYDVKM. The whole variable domain, remainder taken from reference TRBV28 and TRBJ1-6, is DVKVTQSSRYLVKRTGEKVFLECVQDMDHENMFWYRQDPGLGLRLIYFSYDVKMKEKGDIPEGYSVSREKKERFSLILESASTNQTSMYLCASRVQGNSPLHFGNGTRLTVT.

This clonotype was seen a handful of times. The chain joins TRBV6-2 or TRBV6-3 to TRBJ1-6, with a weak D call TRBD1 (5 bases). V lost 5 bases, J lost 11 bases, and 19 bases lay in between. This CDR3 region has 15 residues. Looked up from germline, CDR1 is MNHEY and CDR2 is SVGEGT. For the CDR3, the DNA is TGTGCCAGCAGTCCTCTGAGGGACCATGTGCCACCCCTCCACTTT. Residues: CASSPLRDHVPPLHF.

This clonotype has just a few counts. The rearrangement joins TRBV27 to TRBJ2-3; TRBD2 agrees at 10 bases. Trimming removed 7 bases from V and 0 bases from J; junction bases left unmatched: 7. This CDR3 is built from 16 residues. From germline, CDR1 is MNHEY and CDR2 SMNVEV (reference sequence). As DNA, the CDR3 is TGTGCCAGCACCCCGGTTAGCGGGAGGAGCACAGATACGCAGTATTTT. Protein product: CASTPVSGRSTDTQYF.

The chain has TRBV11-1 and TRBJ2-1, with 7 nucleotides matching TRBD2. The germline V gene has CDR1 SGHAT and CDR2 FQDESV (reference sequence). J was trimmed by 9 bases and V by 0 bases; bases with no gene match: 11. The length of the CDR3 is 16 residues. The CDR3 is CASSLARLADNSEQFF. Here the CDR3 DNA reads TGTGCCAGCAGCTTAGCAAGGCTAGCGGATAACAGTGAGCAGTTCTTC.

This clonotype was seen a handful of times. In DNA, the CDR3 is TGTGCCAGCAGTTCCTGGGGGGGACTCACAGATACGCAGTATTTT. Encoded protein: CASSSWGGLTDTQYF. The V gene is TRBV28, the J gene TRBJ2-3, with TRBD2 identical over 7 bases. This CDR3 has 15 amino acids. Germline V gene data show CDR1 as MDHEN and CDR2 as SYDVKM. V shed 4 bases and J 2 bases; nucleotides not matched to a gene: 6.

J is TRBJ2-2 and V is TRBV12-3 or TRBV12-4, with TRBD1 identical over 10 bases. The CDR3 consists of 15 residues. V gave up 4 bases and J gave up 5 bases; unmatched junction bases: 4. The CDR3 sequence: CASSYWTGGTGELFF. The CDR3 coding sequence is TGTGCCAGCAGTTATTGGACAGGGGGAACCGGGGAGCTGTTTTTT.

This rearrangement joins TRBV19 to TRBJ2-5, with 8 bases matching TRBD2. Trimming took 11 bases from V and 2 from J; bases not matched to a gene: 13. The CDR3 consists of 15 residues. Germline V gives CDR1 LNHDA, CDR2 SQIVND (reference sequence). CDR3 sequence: CAASPGGFLQETQYF. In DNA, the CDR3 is TGTGCCGCCTCTCCGGGGGGGTTCCTACAAGAGACCCAGTACTTC.

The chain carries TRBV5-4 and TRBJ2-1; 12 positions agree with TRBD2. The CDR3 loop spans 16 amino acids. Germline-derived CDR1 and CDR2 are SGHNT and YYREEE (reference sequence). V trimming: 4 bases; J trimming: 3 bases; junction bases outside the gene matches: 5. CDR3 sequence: CASSGGTSGYYNEQFF. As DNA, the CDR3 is TGTGCCAGCAGCGGAGGGACTAGCGGGTACTACAATGAGCAGTTCTTC.

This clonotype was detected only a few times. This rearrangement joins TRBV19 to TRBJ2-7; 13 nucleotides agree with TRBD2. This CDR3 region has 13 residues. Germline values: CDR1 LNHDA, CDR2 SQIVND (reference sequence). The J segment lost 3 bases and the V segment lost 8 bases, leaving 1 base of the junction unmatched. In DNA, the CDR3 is TGTGCCAGTCGGACTAGCGGGGGCTACGAGCAGTACTTC. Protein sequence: CASRTSGGYEQYF.

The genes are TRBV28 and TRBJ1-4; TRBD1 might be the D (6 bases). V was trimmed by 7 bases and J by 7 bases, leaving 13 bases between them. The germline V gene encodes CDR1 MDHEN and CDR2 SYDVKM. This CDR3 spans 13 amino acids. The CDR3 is CASKDRSSEKLFF. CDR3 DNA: TGTGCCAGCAAGGACAGATCGAGTGAAAAACTGTTTTTT.

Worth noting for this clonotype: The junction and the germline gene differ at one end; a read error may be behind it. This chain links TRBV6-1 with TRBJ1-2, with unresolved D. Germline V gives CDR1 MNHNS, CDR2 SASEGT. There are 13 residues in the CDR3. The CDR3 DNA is TGTGCCAGCAGTGAGAAGCATACTTATGGCCACACCTTC. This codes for CASSEKHTYGHTF.

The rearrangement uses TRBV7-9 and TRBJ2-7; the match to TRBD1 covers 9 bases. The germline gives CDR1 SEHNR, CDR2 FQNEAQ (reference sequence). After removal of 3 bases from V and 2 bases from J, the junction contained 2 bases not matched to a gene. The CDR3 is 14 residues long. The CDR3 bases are TGTGCCAGCAGCTTTTGGGACAGGGCCTACGAGCAGTACTTC. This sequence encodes CASSFWDRAYEQYF. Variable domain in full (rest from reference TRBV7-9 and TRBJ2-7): DTGVSQNPRHKITKRGQNVTFRCDPISEHNRLYWYRQTLGQGPEFLTYFQNEAQLEKSRLLSDRFSAERPKGSFSTLEIQRTEQGDSAMYLCASSFWDRAYEQYFGPGTRLTVT.